These T cell receptor beta chains were read from a single sample in a study of human T cells and chemical hapten exposure. TCRdb processed the RACE reads anew with MiXCR; each CDR3 protein has one entry. The sample yields 80,000 to 100,000 distinct CDR3 sequences, roughly 7.6% seen once. This specimen consisted of whole blood, obtained in connection with sensitization to the hapten diphenylcyclopropenone (DPC). The source is a woman younger than 45 with alopecia areata. Some clones in this sample may be carry-over from other donors' samples. Both conserved end residues are part of each CDR3. Each record gives: CDR3 protein, CDR3 DNA, V gene, clone size, J gene, D gene. D genes are given only for firm matches. Expanded clones get a size class; other rows say once, few or many, or leave the size out.

CASSPQGETEAFF TGTGCCAGCTCACCCCAGGGGGAGACTGAAGCTTTCTTT TRBV18 many TRBJ1-1 TRBD1
CASSRGGYSNQPQHF TGTGCCAGCAGCCGAGGGGGGTATAGCAATCAGCCCCAGCATTTT TRBV9 - TRBJ1-5 -
CAWGQMGTEAFF TGTGCCTGGGGACAGATGGGAACTGAAGCTTTCTTT TRBV30 few TRBJ1-1 -
CASKDDTEAFF TGTGCCAGCAAGGATGACACTGAAGCTTTCTTT TRBV6-2/TRBV6-3 few TRBJ1-1 -
CASGLVIAGGRENTEAFF TGTGCTAGTGGTTTGGTGATCGCAGGTGGGCGGGAGAACACTGAAGCTTTCTTT TRBV12-5 - TRBJ1-1 -
CSASAGPKETQYF TGCAGTGCTAGCGCGGGCCCGAAAGAGACCCAGTACTTC TRBV20-1 many TRBJ2-5 -
CASSQVGDGYTF TGTGCCAGCAGCCAAGTTGGGGATGGCTACACCTTC TRBV4-2 many TRBJ1-2 -
CASMRGGGGQETQYF TGTGCCAGCATGCGGGGCGGGGGGGGTCAAGAGACCCAGTACTTC TRBV25-1 - TRBJ2-5 TRBD2
CASSPLSAETQYF TGTGCCAGCTCACCACTAAGTGCAGAGACCCAGTACTTC TRBV18 many TRBJ2-5 -
CSARASANTEAFF TGCAGCGCGCGCGCCTCAGCAAACACTGAAGCTTTCTTT TRBV29-1 - TRBJ1-1 -
CSAIGQGDDEQFF TGCAGTGCAATTGGACAGGGGGACGATGAGCAGTTCTTC TRBV20-1 few TRBJ2-1 TRBD1
CATSRGWTGGGGTEAFF TGTGCCACCAGCAGAGGTTGGACAGGGGGCGGAGGGACTGAAGCTTTCTTT TRBV15 many TRBJ1-1 TRBD1
CASTTGGSSYNEQFF TGTGCCAGCACCACAGGGGGTAGCTCCTACAATGAGCAGTTCTTC TRBV12-3/TRBV12-4 - TRBJ2-1 TRBD1
CAIKQSGANVLTF TGTGCCATCAAGCAGTCTGGGGCCAACGTCCTGACTTTC TRBV10-3 many TRBJ2-6 -
CASSSLPGTGILDTQYF TGCGCCAGCAGCTCCCTACCCGGGACAGGGATCCTAGATACGCAGTATTTT TRBV5-1 few TRBJ2-3 TRBD1
CASSQREGGPQHF TGTGCCAGCAGCCAAAGGGAGGGGGGGCCCCAGCATTTT TRBV14 few TRBJ1-5 -
CASSQTEGREQYF TGTGCCAGCAGCCAAACCGAAGGGCGCGAGCAGTACTTC TRBV3-1 many TRBJ2-7 -
CSASVGAPSTDTQYF TGCAGTGCTAGTGTGGGCGCCCCTAGCACAGATACGCAGTATTTT TRBV20-1 - TRBJ2-3 -